The clone carrying this T cell receptor beta chain has just a few counts. Its matching antigen is unknown. This sample was taken from a study of response to subunit inactivated influenza vaccine. Study-wide points: It was the authors' suggestion that each seasonal influenza vaccination recruits few new T cells.

The CDR3 contains 13 residues. Germline loops: CDR1 SGHAT, CDR2 FQNNGV. With 8 bases removed from V and 3 bases from J, the gap between germline ends came to 13 bases. MiXCR was run by TCRdb on the RT-PCR reads, yielding one entry per CDR3 protein. Seen here are about 650,000 distinct CDR3 sequences, less than 20% observed once, and the top ten hold approximately 10%. The sample in question was PBMCs from blood, obtained about 12 days after vaccination. The rearrangement uses TRBV11-2 and TRBJ1-1; D might be TRBD1 (5 bases). This TCR came from a man over 45 who received an inactivated influenza vaccine. CDR3 protein: CASSMGGDTEAFF. The CDR3 nucleotides are TGTGCCAGCTCAATGGGGGGGGACACTGAAGCTTTCTTT.